This T cell receptor (beta chain) was observed in a study of neoadjuvant anti-PD-1 for oral cavity cancer. Study information: Around day 43, patients without progression received a fourth nivolumab dose before surgery.

General study points: Pretreatment Treg/Th17 ratio correlated inversely with post-treatment tumor clonality. Only three patients per response group were TCR-analyzed; validation needed.

TCRdb keeps only in-frame clones here, not all; method: immunoSEQ multiplex PCR. This table holds approximately 12,000 clones, over 70% found once. This clone was recorded once. Its antigen is unknown. Time point in this sample: after neoadjuvant nivolumab, at surgical resection. Here the sequenced sample was PBMCs, taken after nivolumab (anti-PD-1) treatment. The sequence was obtained from a person aged 35 to 85 with oral cavity squamous cell carcinoma.

The CDR3 DNA reads as TGTGCCAGCAGAACCGGGGGCTACCAAGAGACCCAGTACTTC. This translates into CASRTGGYQETQYF. The chain recombines TRBV6-1 with TRBJ2-5; D may match TRBD1 or TRBD2 (6 bases each). This CDR3 spans 14 amino acids. V was shortened by 6 bases and J by 0 bases, with 11 bases between the two germline ends. Germline V gene sequence: CDR1 MNHNS, CDR2 SASEGT.